Shown below are 5 T cell receptor beta chains from a single sample sequenced in a study of metastatic and nonmetastatic thyroid tumors. TCRdb re-called the PCR reads via MiXCR. The table records about 32,000 clones, approximately 8% of them present only once. There were no patients who had received any treatment before thyroid surgery. The specimen was blood. The receptors were sampled from a female donor with papillary thyroid cancer or a benign thyroid nodule (not recorded which). Some clones in this sample may be carry-over from other donors' samples.

This clone was seen at least ten times. CDR3 loop: CASSFVRGGYNEQFF. For the CDR3, the DNA is TGTGCCAGCAGCTTCGTTAGGGGGGGCTACAATGAGCAGTTCTTC. The chain uses TRBV7-9 and TRBJ2-1; D is perhaps TRBD2 (7 bases). Per the germline V gene, CDR1 is SEHNR and CDR2 is FQNEAQ (reference sequence). CDR3 length: 15 amino acids. V gave up 3 bases and J gave up 3 bases, with 12 bases separating them.

The chain uses TRBV6-2 or TRBV6-3 and TRBJ2-3; 8 positions agree with TRBD2. J lost 6 bases, V lost 6 bases, and 17 bases had no gene match. CDR3 length: 17 residues. Per the germline V gene, CDR1 is MNHEY and CDR2 is SVGEGT. CDR3 coding DNA: TGTGCCAGCAGCCGCGGTCTAGCGGGTGGGCCGAGTGATACGCAGTATTTT. It codes for CASSRGLAGGPSDTQYF.

This clone was seen more than once but under ten times. The CDR3 here is CASSAPGQGRYEQYF. In DNA form, the CDR3 reads TGTGCCAGTAGTGCCCCGGGACAGGGCCGCTACGAGCAGTACTTC. V gene TRBV19 combines with J gene TRBJ2-7, with 9 bases aligning to TRBD1. The germline CDR1 and CDR2 sequences are LNHDA and SQIVND (reference sequence). The CDR3 sequence is 15 residues long. With V trimmed by 5 bases and J by 3 bases, 8 bases remained unmatched. Filled out from reference TRBV19 and TRBJ2-7, the complete variable domain reads DGGITQSPKYLFRKEGQNVTLSCEQNLNHDAMYWYRQDPGQGLRLIYYSQIVNDFQKGDIAEGYSVSREKKESFPLTVTSAQKNPTAFYLCASSAPGQGRYEQYFGPGTRLTVT.

This clone was recorded at least ten times. This sequence joins TRBV4-3 and TRBJ2-7; no reliable D call. The germline V gene encodes CDR1 LGHNA and CDR2 YSLEER. This CDR3 has 13 amino acids. V dropped 1 base and J dropped 6 bases, with 10 bases sitting between them. The CDR3 protein is CASSQALSVEQYF. The CDR3 nucleotides are TGCGCCAGCAGCCAAGCCCTTTCGGTCGAGCAGTACTTC.

This clone showed up many times. The rearrangement links TRBV20-1 to TRBJ2-3; weak D call: TRBD2 (5 bases). The CDR3 extends over 14 amino acids. Trimming removed 7 bases at V and 5 bases at J, with 19 bases between. The germline V gene has CDR1 DFQATT and CDR2 SNEGSKA (reference sequence). Here the CDR3 reads CSVVHRGVRDTQYF. The DNA of the CDR3 is TGCAGTGTTGTCCATCGGGGTGTGCGAGATACGCAGTATTTT.